This TCR beta chain came from a study of beta chain features in type 1 diabetes. Trimming stripped 4 bases from V and 0 bases from J, with 14 bases between. Germline V gene sequence: CDR1 SGHNT, CDR2 YYREEE (reference sequence). The CDR3 is 15 amino acids. Reverse transcription of all isolated RNA meant that expressed TCRB transcripts were sequenced. Here immunoSEQ multiplex PCR was the method, and the copy in TCRdb shows in-frame clones only, minus some. The sample records hundreds of thousands of clones, about 14% being singletons. Study-wide results and limits: Shortening of TCRB CDR3s, moderate but significant, appeared in all four CD4+ subsets of Type 1 diabetes patients.

Remarks on this clone: The antigen is not known.

In total, each donor contributed a single heparinised blood draw that averaged roughly 100 mL. Sequencing input: naive CD4+ T cells from blood. This clonotype was obtained from a man younger than 30 with type 1 diabetes. This chain uses TRBV5-4 with TRBJ2-7; the D gene is possibly TRBD1 (6 bases). The CDR3 region has the DNA TGTGCCAGCAGCCCCCCCCAGGGGCTCTCCTACGAGCAGTACTTC. It yields the protein CASSPPQGLSYEQYF. Using reference TRBV5-4 and TRBJ2-7 for the parts outside the CDR3, the full variable domain is ETGVTQSPTHLIKTRGQQVTLRCSSQSGHNTVSWYQQALGQGPQFIFQYYREEENGRGNFPPRFSGLQFPNYSSELNVNALELDDSALYLCASSPPQGLSYEQYFGPGTRLTVT.